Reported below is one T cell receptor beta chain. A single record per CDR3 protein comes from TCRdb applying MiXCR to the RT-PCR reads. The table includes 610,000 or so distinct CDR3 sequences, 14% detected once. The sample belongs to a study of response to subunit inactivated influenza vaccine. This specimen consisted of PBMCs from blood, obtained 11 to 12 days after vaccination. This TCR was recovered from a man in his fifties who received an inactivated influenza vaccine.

This chain's CDR3 is CATSPVYQETQYF. The CDR3 nucleotides are TGTGCCACCAGCCCAGTATACCAAGAGACCCAGTACTTC. The chain uses TRBV15 and TRBJ2-5; D gene ambiguous. V lost 5 bases, J lost 0 bases, and 7 bases lay in between. Germline V gene lookup returns CDR1 LNHNV and CDR2 YYDKDF (reference sequence). The CDR3 sequence is 13 residues long.